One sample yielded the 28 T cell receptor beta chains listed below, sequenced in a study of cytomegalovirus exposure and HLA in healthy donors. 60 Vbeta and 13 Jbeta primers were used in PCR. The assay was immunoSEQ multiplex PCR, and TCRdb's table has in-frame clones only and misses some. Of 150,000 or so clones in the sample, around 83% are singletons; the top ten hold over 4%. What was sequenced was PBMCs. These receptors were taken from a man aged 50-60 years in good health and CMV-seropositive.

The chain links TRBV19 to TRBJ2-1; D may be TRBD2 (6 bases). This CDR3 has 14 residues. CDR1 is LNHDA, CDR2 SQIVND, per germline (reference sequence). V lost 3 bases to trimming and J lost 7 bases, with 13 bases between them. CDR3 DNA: TGTGCCAGTAGTATCGCATCAGGGAGGAATGAGCAGTTCTTC. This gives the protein CASSIASGRNEQFF.

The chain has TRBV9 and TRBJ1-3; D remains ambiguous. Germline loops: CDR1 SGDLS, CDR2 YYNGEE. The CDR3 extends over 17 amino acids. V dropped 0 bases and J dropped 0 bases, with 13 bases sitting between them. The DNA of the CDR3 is TGTGCCAGCAGCGTAGAGCCCCGCGCGGGCTCTGGAAACACCATATATTTT. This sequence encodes CASSVEPRAGSGNTIYF.

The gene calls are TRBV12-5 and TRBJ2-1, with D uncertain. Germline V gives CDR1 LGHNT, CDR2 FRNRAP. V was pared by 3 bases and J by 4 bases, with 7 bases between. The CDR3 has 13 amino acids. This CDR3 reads CASGLTAYNEQFF. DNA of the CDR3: TGTGCTAGTGGTTTAACAGCTTACAATGAGCAGTTCTTC.

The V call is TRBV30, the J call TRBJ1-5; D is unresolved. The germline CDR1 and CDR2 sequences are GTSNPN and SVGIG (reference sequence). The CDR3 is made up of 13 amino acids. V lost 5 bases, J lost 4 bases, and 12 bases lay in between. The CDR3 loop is CAWASTTNQPQHF. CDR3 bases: TGTGCCTGGGCATCAACTACTAATCAGCCCCAGCATTTT.

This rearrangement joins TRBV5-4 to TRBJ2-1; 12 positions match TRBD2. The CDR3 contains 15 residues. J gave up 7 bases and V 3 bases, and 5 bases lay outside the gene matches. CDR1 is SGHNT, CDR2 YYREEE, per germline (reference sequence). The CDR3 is CASSSRTSGGNEQFF. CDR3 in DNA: TGTGCCAGCAGCTCGAGAACTAGCGGGGGGAATGAGCAGTTCTTC.

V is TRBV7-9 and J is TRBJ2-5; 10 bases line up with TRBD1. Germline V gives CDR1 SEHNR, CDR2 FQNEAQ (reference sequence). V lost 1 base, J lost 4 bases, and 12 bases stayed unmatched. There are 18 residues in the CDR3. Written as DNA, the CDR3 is TGTGCCAGCAGCTTAGTGGGTGTCGGACAGGGGGTAGGAGAGACCCAGTACTTC. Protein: CASSLVGVGQGVGETQYF.

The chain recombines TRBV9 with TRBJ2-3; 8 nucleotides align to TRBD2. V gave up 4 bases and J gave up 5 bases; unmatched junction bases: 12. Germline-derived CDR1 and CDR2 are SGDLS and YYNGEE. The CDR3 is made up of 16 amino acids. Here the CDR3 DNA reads TGTGCCAGCAGCCCTACTTACGGGGGGGGAAGAGATACGCAGTATTTT. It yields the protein CASSPTYGGGRDTQYF.

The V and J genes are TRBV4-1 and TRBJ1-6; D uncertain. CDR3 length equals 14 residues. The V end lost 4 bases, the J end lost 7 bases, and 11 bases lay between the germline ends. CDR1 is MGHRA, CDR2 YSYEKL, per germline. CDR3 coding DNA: TGCGCCAGCAGCCTAGAGCCTGGCAATTCACCCCTCCACTTT. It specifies CASSLEPGNSPLHF.

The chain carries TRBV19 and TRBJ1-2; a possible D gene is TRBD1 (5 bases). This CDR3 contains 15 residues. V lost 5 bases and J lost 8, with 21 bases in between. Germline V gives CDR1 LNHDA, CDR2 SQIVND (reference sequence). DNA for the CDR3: TGTGCCAGTAGTCCCTCAGGCGGACAAGGTCAGGGCTACACCTTC. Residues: CASSPSGGQGQGYTF.

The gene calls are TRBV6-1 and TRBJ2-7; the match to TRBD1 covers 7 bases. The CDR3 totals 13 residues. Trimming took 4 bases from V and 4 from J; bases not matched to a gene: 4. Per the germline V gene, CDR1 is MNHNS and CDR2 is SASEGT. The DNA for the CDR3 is TGTGCCAGCAGTGTTGGGACAGAATACGAGCAGTACTTC. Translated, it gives CASSVGTEYEQYF.

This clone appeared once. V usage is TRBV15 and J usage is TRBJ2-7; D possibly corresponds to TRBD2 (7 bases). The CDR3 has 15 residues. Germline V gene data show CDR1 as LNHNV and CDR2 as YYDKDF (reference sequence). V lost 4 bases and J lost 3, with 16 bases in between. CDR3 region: CATSIERGANYEQYF. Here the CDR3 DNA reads TGTGCCACCAGCATAGAACGGGGGGCAAACTACGAGCAGTACTTC. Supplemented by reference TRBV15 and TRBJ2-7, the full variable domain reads DAMVIQNPRYQVTQFGKPVTLSCSQTLNHNVMYWYQQKSSQAPKLLFHYYDKDFNNEADTPDNFQSRRPNTSFCFLDIRSPGLGDTAMYLCATSIERGANYEQYFGPGTRLTVT.

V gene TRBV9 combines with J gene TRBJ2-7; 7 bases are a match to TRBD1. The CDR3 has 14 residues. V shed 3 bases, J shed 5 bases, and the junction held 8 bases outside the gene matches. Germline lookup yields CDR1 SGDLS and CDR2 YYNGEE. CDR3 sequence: CASSGKQGPNEQYF. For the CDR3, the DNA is TGTGCCAGCAGCGGAAAACAGGGGCCTAACGAGCAGTACTTC.

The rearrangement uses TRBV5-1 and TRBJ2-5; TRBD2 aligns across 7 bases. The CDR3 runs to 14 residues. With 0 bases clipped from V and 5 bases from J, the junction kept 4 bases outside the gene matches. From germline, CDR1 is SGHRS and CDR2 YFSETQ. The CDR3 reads CASSLDLAVETQYF. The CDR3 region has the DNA TGCGCCAGCAGCTTGGATCTAGCGGTGGAGACCCAGTACTTC. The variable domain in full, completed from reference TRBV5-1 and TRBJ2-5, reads KAGVTQTPRYLIKTRGQQVTLSCSPISGHRSVSWYQQTPGQGLQFLFEYFSETQRNKGNFPGRFSGRQFSNSRSEMNVSTLELGDSALYLCASSLDLAVETQYFGPGTRLLVL.

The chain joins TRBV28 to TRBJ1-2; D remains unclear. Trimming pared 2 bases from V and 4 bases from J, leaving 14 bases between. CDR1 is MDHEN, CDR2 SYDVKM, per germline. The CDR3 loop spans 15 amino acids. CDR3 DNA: TGTGCCAGCAGTTTAGGTCGAACAGCCATCTATGGCTACACCTTC. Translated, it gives CASSLGRTAIYGYTF.

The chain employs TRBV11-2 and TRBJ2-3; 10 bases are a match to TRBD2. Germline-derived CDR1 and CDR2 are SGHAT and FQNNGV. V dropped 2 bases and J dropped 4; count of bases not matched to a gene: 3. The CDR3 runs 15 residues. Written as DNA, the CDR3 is TGTGCCAGCAGCTTAAACGGACTAGCGGCAGATACGCAGTATTTT. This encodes CASSLNGLAADTQYF.

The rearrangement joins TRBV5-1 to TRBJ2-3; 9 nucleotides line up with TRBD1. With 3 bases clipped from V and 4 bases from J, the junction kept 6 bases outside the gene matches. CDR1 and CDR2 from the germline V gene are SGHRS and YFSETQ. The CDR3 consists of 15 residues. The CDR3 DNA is TGCGCCAGCAGCTCCCCGGGACAGGGCCCAGATACGCAGTATTTT. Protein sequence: CASSSPGQGPDTQYF.

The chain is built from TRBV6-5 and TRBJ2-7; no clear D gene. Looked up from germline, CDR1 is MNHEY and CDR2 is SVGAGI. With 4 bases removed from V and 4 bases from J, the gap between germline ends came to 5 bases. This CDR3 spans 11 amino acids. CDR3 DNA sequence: TGTGCCAGCAGTTCTAATTACGAGCAGTACTTC. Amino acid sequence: CASSSNYEQYF.

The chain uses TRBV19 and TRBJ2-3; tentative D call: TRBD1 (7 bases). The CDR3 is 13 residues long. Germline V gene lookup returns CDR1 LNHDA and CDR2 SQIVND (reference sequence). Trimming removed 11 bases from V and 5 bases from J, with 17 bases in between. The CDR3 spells CASRAGGIDTQYF. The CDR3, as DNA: TGTGCCTCCAGGGCAGGGGGGATAGATACGCAGTATTTT.

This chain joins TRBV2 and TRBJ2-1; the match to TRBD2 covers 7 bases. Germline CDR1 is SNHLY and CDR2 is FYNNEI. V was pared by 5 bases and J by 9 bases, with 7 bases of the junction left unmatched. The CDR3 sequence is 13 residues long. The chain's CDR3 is CASSWGGGGEQFF. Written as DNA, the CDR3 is TGTGCCAGCAGTTGGGGCGGGGGAGGTGAGCAGTTCTTC. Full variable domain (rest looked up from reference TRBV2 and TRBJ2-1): EPEVTQTPSHQVTQMGQEVILRCVPISNHLYFYWYRQILGQKVEFLVSFYNNEISEKSEIFDDQFSVERPDGSNFTLKIRSTKLEDSAMYFCASSWGGGGEQFFGPGTRLTVL.

The CDR3 sequence is CASSQASGSPLHF. CDR3 DNA: TGCGCCAGCAGCCAAGCCTCAGGTTCACCCCTCCACTTT. V is TRBV4-1 and J is TRBJ1-6; D not resolved. There are 13 residues in the CDR3. V was shortened by 1 base and J by 9 bases, with 7 bases between the two germline ends. The germline V gene encodes CDR1 MGHRA and CDR2 YSYEKL.

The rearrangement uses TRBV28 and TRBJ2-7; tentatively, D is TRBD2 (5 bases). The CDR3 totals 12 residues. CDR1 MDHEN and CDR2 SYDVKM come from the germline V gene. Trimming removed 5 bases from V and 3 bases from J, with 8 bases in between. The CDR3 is CASSGRNYEQYF. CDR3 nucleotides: TGTGCCAGCAGTGGGAGAAACTACGAGCAGTACTTC. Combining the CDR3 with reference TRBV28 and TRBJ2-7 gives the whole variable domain DVKVTQSSRYLVKRTGEKVFLECVQDMDHENMFWYRQDPGLGLRLIYFSYDVKMKEKGDIPEGYSVSREKKERFSLILESASTNQTSMYLCASSGRNYEQYFGPGTRLTVT.

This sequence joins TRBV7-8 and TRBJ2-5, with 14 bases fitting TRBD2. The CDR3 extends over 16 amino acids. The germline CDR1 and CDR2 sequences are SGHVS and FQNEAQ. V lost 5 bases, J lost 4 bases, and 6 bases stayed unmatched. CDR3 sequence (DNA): TGTGCCAGCAGCCAGACTAGCGGGGGGGCGTTAGAGACCCAGTACTTC. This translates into CASSQTSGGALETQYF.

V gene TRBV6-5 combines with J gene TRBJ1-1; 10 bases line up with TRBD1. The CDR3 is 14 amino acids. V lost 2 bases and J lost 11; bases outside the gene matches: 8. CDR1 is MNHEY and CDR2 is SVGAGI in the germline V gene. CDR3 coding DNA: TGTGCCAGCAGTTACGCCCGACAGGGGGCGCGGGCTTTCTTT. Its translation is CASSYARQGARAFF.

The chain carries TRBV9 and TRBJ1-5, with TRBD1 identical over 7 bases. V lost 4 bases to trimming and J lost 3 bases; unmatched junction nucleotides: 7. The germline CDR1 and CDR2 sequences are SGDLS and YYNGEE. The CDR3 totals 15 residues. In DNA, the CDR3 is TGTGCCAGCAGCCCAGGGACAGCGAACAATCAGCCCCAGCATTTT. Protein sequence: CASSPGTANNQPQHF.

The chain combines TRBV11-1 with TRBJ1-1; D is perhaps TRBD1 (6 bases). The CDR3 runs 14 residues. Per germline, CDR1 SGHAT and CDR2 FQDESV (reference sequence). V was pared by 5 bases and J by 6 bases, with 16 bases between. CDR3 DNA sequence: TGTGCCAGCAGCCAAGGGGGAGGGATCGCTGAAGCTTTCTTT. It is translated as CASSQGGGIAEAFF. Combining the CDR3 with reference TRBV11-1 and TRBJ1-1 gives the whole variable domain EAEVAQSPRYKITEKSQAVAFWCDPISGHATLYWYRQILGQGPELLVQFQDESVVDDSQLPKDRFSAERLKGVDSTLKIQPAELGDSAMYLCASSQGGGIAEAFFGQGTRLTVV.

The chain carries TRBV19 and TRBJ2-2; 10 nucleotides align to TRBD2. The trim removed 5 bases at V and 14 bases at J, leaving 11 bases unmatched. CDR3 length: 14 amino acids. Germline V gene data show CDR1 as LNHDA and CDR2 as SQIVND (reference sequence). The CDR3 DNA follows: TGTGCCAGTAGTGGGACTAGCGCCAAATATAAACTGTTTTTT. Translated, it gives CASSGTSAKYKLFF.

The CDR3 coding sequence is TGTGCCAGCACCCCTCGGGCCGGGGAGCTGTTTTTT. It specifies CASTPRAGELFF. This chain joins TRBV11-2 and TRBJ2-2; no clear D gene. CDR1 is SGHAT and CDR2 is FQNNGV in the germline V gene. This CDR3 is 12 amino acids long. V shed 7 bases and J shed 6 bases, with 9 bases lying between them.

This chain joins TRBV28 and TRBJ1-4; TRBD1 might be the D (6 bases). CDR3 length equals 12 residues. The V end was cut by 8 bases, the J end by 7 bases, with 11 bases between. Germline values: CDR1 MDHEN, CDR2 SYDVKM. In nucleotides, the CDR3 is TGTGCCAGCCAGGGGTTGGGTGAAAAACTGTTTTTT. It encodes CASQGLGEKLFF.